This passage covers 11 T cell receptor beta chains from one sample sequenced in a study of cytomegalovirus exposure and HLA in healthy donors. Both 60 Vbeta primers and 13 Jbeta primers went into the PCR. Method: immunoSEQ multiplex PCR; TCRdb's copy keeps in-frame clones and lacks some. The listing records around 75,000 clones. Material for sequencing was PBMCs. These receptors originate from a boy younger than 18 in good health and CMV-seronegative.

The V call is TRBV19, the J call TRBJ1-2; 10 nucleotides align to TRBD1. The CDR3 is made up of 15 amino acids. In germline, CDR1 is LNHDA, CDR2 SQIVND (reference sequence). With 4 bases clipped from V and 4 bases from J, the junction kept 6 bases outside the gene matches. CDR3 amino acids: CASSTGTGALYGYTF. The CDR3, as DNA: TGTGCCAGTAGTACCGGGACAGGGGCCCTCTATGGCTACACCTTC. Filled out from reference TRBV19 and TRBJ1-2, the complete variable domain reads DGGITQSPKYLFRKEGQNVTLSCEQNLNHDAMYWYRQDPGQGLRLIYYSQIVNDFQKGDIAEGYSVSREKKESFPLTVTSAQKNPTAFYLCASSTGTGALYGYTFGSGTRLTVV.

Here the CDR3 DNA reads TGTGCCAGCAGGGCAGAATCGGAGGGAAACACCATATATTTT. This codes for CASRAESEGNTIYF. The chain joins TRBV2 to TRBJ1-3, with D hard to call. The V gene lost 6 bases and the J gene lost 4 bases, with 13 bases spanning the gap. The CDR3 is 14 amino acids. Germline lookup yields CDR1 SNHLY and CDR2 FYNNEI.

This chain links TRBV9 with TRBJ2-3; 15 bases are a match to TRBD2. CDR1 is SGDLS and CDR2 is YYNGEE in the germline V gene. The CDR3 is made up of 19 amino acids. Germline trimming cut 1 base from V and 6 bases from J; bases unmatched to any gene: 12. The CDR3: CASSVRPGLAGGLRDTQYF. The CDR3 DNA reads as TGTGCCAGCAGCGTACGACCGGGACTAGCGGGAGGTTTAAGGGATACGCAGTATTTT.

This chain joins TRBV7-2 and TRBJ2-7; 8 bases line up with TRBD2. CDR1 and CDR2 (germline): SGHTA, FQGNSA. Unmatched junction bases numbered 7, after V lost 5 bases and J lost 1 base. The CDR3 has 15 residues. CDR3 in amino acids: CASSRAGRGSYEQYF. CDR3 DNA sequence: TGTGCCAGCAGCCGCGCCGGGAGGGGGTCCTACGAGCAGTACTTC.

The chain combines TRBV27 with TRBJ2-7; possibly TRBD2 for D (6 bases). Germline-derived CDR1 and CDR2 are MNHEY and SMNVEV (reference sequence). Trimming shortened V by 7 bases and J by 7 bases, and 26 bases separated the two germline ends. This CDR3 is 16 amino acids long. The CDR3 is CASIGSWGAPGGEQYF. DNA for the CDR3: TGTGCCAGCATTGGGAGCTGGGGAGCCCCCGGGGGAGAGCAGTACTTC.

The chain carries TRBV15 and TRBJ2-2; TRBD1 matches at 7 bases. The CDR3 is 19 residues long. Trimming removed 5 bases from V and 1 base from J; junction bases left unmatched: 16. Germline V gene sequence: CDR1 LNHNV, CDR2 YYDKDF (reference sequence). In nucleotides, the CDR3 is TGTGCCACCAGCTATGGGGGTTATACAGGGGAACTGAACACCGGGGAGCTGTTTTTT. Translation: CATSYGGYTGELNTGELFF.

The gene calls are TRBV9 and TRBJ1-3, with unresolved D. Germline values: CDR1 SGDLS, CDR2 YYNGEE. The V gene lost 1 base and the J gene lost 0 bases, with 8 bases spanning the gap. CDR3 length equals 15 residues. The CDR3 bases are TGTGCCAGCAGCGTATCTCCGAGCTCTGGAAACACCATATATTTT. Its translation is CASSVSPSSGNTIYF.

The DNA of the CDR3 is TGTGCCAGTTCACAGGGGCCGGGCAGTGATGGCTACACCTTC. Translating it yields CASSQGPGSDGYTF. The V call is TRBV7-9, the J call TRBJ1-2; 7 bases align to TRBD1. The germline V gene has CDR1 SEHNR and CDR2 FQNEAQ (reference sequence). The CDR3 is 14 amino acids. Unmatched junction bases numbered 13, after V lost 9 bases and J lost 6 bases.

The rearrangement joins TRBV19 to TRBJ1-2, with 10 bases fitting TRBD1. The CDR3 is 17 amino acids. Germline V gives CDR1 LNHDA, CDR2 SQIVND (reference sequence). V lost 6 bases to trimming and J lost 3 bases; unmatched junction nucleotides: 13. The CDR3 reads CASSAPGTGVVDYGYTF. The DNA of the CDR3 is TGTGCCAGTAGCGCCCCCGGGACAGGGGTGGTGGACTATGGCTACACCTTC.

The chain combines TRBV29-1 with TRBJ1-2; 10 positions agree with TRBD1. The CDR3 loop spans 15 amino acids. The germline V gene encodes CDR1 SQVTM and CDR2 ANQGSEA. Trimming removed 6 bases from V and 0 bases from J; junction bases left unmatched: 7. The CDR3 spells CSVGGTGVANYGYTF. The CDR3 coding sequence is TGCAGCGTGGGAGGGACAGGGGTAGCTAACTATGGCTACACCTTC.

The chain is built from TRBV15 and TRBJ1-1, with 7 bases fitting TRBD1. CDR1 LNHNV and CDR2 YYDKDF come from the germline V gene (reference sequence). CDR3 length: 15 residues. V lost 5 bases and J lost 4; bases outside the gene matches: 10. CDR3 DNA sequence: TGTGCCACCAGCGGAGGACAGGATGGGGGCACTGAAGCTTTCTTT. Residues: CATSGGQDGGTEAFF.